This entry describes one T cell receptor beta chain. The data are from a study of blood T cell repertoires in COVID-19. Study at large: Acute and convalescent COVID-19 specimens originated in the United States, Italy and Spain. In each case, the material was cDNA or gDNA derived from T cells, B-cell-depleted T cells, or PBMCs.

Per the original data handling: Estimates of nucleated cell counts were drawn from the amplification of reference gene primers. Sequencing used immunoSEQ multiplex PCR; TCRdb keeps in-frame clones, though not all of them. V and J calls and clone size come straight from that table; D and trimming were deduced from the DNA. This table has 150,000 to 200,000 clones, 75% to 90% appearing once. Source material: peripheral blood. This TCR derives from a human donor in a cohort sampled during active COVID-19.

In DNA, the CDR3 is TGCGCCAGCAGCTATTCGACTGGAGGGACTGAAGCTTTCTTT. This codes for CASSYSTGGTEAFF. The chain has TRBV5-1 and TRBJ1-1; D gene ambiguous. V was cut by 3 bases and J by 5 bases, with 14 bases left in between. The V gene's germline CDR1 is SGHRS and CDR2 YFSETQ. The CDR3 extends over 14 amino acids.